This TCR beta chain is from a study of a mutant IDH1 vaccine in newly diagnosed glioma. Trimming removed 5 bases from V and 7 bases from J, with 18 bases in between. The CDR3 is 15 amino acids. Per the germline V gene, CDR1 is SGHTA and CDR2 is FQGNSA. On this clone itself: Its antigen remains unidentified.

Documented time point: week 23, last vaccination. Alongside topical imiquimod, each dose of vaccine comprised 300 ug of mutant IDH1 20-mer peptide. Sequenced by immunoSEQ multiplex PCR; TCRdb stores in-frame clones only, minus some. The repertoire has tens of thousands of clones, roughly 80% of them found once; the top ten carry 5% to 6%. The gene calls are TRBV7-2 and TRBJ1-5; a possible D gene is TRBD1 (5 bases). The material sequenced was PBMCs, taken from a glioma patient whose treatment included an IDH1 peptide vaccine. The source of this sequence is a man aged 50 to 60 with glioma. CDR3 sequence: CASSLGAGMRQPQHF. The CDR3, as DNA: TGTGCCAGCAGCCTCGGGGCGGGGATGCGGCAGCCCCAGCATTTT.